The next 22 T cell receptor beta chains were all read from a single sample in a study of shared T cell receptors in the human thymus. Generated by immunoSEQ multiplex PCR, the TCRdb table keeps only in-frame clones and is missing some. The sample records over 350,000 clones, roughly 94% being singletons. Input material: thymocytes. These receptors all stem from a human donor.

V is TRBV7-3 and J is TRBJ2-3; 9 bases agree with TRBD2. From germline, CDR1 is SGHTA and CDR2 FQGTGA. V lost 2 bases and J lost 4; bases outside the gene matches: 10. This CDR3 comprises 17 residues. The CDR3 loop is CASSLGDGSGSADTQYF. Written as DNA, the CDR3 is TGTGCCAGCAGCTTAGGGGATGGTAGCGGGAGTGCAGATACGCAGTATTTT.

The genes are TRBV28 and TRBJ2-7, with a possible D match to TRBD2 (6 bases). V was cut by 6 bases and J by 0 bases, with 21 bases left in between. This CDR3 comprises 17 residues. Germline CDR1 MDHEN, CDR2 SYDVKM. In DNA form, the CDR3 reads TGTGCCAGCAGAAATTCGCGGGACGCTAAGAGCTCCTACGAGCAGTACTTC. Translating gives CASRNSRDAKSSYEQYF.

CDR3 coding DNA: TGTGCCTGGAATGGACTAGCGGGAGGGGCAAAGACAGATACGCAGTATTTT. Amino acids: CAWNGLAGGAKTDTQYF. This chain connects TRBV30 to TRBJ2-3, with 15 bases fitting TRBD2. Per the germline V gene, CDR1 is GTSNPN and CDR2 is SVGIG (reference sequence). Unmatched junction bases numbered 8, after V lost 4 bases and J lost 3 bases. This CDR3 has 17 residues.

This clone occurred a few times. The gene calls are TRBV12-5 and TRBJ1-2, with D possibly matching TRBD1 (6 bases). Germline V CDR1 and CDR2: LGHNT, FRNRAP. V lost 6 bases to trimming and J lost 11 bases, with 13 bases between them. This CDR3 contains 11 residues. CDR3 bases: TGTGCTAGTGGCTCAGGGGTGGATTACACCTTC. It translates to CASGSGVDYTF.

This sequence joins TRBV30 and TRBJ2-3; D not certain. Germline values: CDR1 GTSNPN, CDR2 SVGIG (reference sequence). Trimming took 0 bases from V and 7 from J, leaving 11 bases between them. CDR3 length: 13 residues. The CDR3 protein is CAWSVAGVNTQYF. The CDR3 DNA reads TGTGCCTGGAGTGTAGCAGGCGTGAATACGCAGTATTTT.

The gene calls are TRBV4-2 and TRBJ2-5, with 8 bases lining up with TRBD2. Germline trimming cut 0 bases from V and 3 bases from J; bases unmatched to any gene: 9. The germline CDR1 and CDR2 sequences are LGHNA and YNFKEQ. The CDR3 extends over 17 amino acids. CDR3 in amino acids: CASSQDLQREKEETQYF. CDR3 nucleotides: TGTGCCAGCAGCCAAGATCTCCAGCGGGAGAAGGAAGAGACCCAGTACTTC.

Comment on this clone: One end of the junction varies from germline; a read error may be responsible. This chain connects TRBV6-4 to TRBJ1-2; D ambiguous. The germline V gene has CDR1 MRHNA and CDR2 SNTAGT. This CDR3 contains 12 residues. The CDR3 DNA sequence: TGTGCCAGCAGTGAAGGCAGAGGTAAGGCCCTCTTC. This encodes CASSEGRGKALF.

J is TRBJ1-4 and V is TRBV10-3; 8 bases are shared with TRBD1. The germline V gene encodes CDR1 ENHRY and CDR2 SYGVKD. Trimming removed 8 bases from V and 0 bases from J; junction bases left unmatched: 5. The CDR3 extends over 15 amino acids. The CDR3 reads CAIGQGAATNEKLFF. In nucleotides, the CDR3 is TGTGCCATCGGACAGGGCGCTGCAACTAATGAAAAACTGTTTTTT.

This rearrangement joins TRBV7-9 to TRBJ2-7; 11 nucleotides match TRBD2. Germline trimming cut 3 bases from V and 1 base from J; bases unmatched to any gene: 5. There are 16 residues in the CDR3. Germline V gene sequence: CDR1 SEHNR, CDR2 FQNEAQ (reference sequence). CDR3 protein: CASSFLTSGTSYEQYF. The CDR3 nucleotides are TGTGCCAGCAGCTTCTTGACTAGCGGGACGTCCTACGAGCAGTACTTC.

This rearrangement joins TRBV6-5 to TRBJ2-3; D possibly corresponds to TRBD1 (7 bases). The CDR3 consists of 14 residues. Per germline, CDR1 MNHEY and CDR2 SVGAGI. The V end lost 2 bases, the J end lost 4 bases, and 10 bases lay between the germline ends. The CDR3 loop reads CASSYGGGPDTQYF. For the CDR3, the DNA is TGTGCCAGCAGTTACGGAGGGGGCCCAGATACGCAGTATTTT.

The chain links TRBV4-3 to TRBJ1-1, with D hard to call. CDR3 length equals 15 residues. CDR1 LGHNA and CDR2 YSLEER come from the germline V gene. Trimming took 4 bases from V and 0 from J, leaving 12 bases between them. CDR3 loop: CASSPERAMNTEAFF. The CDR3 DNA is TGCGCCAGCAGCCCCGAAAGGGCCATGAACACTGAAGCTTTCTTT.

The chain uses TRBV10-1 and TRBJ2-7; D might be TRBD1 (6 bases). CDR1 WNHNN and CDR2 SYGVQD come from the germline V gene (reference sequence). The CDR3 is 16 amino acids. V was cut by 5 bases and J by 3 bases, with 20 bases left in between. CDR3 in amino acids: CASSPGQWHPNYEQYF. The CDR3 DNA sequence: TGCGCCAGCAGTCCCGGACAGTGGCATCCGAACTACGAGCAGTACTTC.

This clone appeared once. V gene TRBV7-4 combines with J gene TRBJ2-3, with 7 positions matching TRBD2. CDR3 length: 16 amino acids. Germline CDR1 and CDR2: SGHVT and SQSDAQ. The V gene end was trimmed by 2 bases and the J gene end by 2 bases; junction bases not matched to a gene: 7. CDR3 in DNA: TGTGCCAGCAGCTTATTCCCTAGCGGTTACACAGATACGCAGTATTTT. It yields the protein CASSLFPSGYTDTQYF.

The CDR3 spells CASSFQGIGKLFF. DNA of the CDR3: TGCGCCAGCAGCTTCCAGGGGATCGGAAAACTGTTTTTT. The chain couples TRBV5-1 to TRBJ1-4; the D gene is possibly TRBD1 (6 bases). CDR3 length: 13 amino acids. V was shortened by 2 bases and J by 10 bases, with 12 bases between the two germline ends. Germline V gene data show CDR1 as SGHRS and CDR2 as YFSETQ.

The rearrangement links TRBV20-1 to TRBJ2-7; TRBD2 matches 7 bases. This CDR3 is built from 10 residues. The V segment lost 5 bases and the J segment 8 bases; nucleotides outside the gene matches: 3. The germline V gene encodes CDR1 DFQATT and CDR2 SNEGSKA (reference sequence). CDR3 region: CSASSGQQYF. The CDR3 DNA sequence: TGCAGTGCTTCTAGCGGACAGCAGTACTTC.

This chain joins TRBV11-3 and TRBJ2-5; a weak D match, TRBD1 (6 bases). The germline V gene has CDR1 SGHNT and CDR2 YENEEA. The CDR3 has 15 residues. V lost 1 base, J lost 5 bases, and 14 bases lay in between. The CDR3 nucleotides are TGTGCCAGCAGCTTAGTCTGGGGGCCCGGGGAGACCCAGTACTTC. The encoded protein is CASSLVWGPGETQYF.

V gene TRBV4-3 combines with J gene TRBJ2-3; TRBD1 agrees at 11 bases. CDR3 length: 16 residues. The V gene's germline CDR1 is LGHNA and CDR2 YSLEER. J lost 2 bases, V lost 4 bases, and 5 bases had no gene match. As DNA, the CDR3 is TGCGCCAGCAGCCCGGGGGACAGGGGGGACACAGATACGCAGTATTTT. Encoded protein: CASSPGDRGDTDTQYF.

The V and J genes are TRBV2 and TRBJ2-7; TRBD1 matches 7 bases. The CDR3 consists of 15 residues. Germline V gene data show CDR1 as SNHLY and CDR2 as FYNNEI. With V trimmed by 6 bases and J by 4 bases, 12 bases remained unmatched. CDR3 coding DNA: TGTGCCAGCAGCGCTGGACAGGCCCCTCGATACGAGCAGTACTTC. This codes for CASSAGQAPRYEQYF. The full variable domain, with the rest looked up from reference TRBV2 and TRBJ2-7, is EPEVTQTPSHQVTQMGQEVILRCVPISNHLYFYWYRQILGQKVEFLVSFYNNEISEKSEIFDDQFSVERPDGSNFTLKIRSTKLEDSAMYFCASSAGQAPRYEQYFGPGTRLTVT.

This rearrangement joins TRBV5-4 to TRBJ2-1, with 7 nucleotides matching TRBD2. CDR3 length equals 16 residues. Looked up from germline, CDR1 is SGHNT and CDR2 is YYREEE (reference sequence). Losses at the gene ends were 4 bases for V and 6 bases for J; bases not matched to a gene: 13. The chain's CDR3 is CASSHRSGVLGNEQFF. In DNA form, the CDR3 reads TGTGCCAGCAGCCACCGCAGCGGGGTCCTGGGCAATGAGCAGTTCTTC.

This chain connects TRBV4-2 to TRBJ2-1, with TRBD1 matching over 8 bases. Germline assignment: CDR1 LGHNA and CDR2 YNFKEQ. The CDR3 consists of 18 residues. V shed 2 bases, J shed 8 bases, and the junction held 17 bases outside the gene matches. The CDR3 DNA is TGTGCCAGCAGCCAACCCCCCACCGCAGGACAGGGTCTGGATGAGCAGTTCTTC. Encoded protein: CASSQPPTAGQGLDEQFF.

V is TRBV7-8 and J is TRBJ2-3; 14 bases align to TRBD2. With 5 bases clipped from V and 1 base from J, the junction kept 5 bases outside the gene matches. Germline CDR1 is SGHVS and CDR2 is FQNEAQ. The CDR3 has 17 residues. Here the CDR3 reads CASSPGLAGAGTDTQYF. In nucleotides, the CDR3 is TGTGCCAGCAGCCCGGGACTAGCGGGAGCCGGCACAGATACGCAGTATTTT.

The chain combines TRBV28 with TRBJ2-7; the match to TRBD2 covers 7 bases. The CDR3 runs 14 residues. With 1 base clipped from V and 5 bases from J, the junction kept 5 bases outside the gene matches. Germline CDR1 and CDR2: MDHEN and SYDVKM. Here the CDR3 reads CASSLLGRAHEQYF. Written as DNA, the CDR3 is TGTGCCAGCAGTTTATTGGGGAGGGCGCACGAGCAGTACTTC.